This T cell receptor beta chain was sequenced in a study of neurological immune-mediated disorders. The cDNA was produced through 5'RACE with 10-nucleotide random UMIs. TCRdb reprocessed the 5' RACE reads via MiXCR and lists one record per CDR3 protein. The repertoire has 40,000 to 60,000 distinct CDR3 sequences, approximately 3.5% of them found once; the top ten carry roughly 5.5%. V lost 5 bases to trimming and J lost 2 bases; unmatched junction nucleotides: 7. Germline V CDR1 and CDR2: DFQATT, SNEGSKA (reference sequence). The CDR3 totals 14 residues. This clonotype was seen at least ten times. Its antigen remains unidentified. General study results and limits: Expansion of TCR clones was greatest in HTLV-1-associated myelopathy and smallest in multiple sclerosis, where it fell below that of healthy controls. The multiple sclerosis repertoire cluster was associated with no clinical or MRI feature.

The TCR was taken from a man aged 40-49 years with multiple sclerosis. Sequences were obtained from PBMCs. The rearrangement uses TRBV20-1 and TRBJ2-7; TRBD2 aligns across 9 bases. Here the CDR3 DNA reads TGCAGTGCTCGTAGCGGGGGCGGACCCTACGAGCAGTACTTC. It translates to CSARSGGGPYEQYF.